This TCR beta chain was captured by sequencing in a study of CD8 T cells in ankylosing spondylitis (dated 2017 in TCRdb). In the study overall: The study profiled T cell receptor beta repertoires in healthy donors and ankylosing spondylitis patients to find disease-linked TCR variants. The full study cohort was made up of about two dozen ankylosing spondylitis patients and some 100 healthy donors. Samples of peripheral blood were taken, and for ankylosing spondylitis patients, synovial fluid was collected as well.

The germline V gene specifies SGHRS as CDR1 and YFSETQ as CDR2. The germline ends are 7 bases apart after V is trimmed by 5 bases and J by 2 bases. Spanning cysteine to phenylalanine, the CDR3 consists of 12 amino acids. Just CDR3 DNA is preserved here, 36 bases in frame from base 1. Note on this clonotype: The target of this receptor is not known. No much larger clone is present one base from it, and per-base qualities are unavailable.

What the study reported, not specific to this receptor: Some of the motif variants had been reported before in the synovial fluid and blood of reactive arthritis patients, a finding that suggests common disease-initiation mechanisms. Blood from ankylosing spondylitis patients appeared to be characterized by a TCR beta motif composed of about eight highly homologous amino acid variants. According to the report, matched synovial fluid samples from ankylosing spondylitis patients were significantly enriched for the disease-linked clones. The disease-linked clones showed a CD8+ phenotype and occurred at relatively low frequencies in peripheral blood.

This sample was sequenced with an Illumina HiSeq 2500. Quantitative 5'-RACE with molecular barcodes was used to prepare TCR beta libraries. Per the original workflow: Disease-linked TCR variants were identified with a new computational method built on a probabilistic model of VDJ rearrangement. TCRdb reanalyzed the raw reads on its own, using fastp at Q25 for trimming and MiXCR for clone calling, and kept in-frame beta chains. Each CDR3 protein appears once, grouped with its most common genes and DNA. TCRdb assigned the V and J calls; the authors' analysis was not used. The sample table contains 200,000 to 250,000 distinct CDR3 sequences; only one count was recorded for roughly 32% of them. Clones ranked in the top ten supply roughly 4% of the sample.

This receptor was obtained from a male donor with ankylosing spondylitis or in good health (not recorded which). Sequenced input: blood, either unsorted or a sorted T cell fraction (not recorded which). Recombination linked TRBV5-1 to TRBJ1-2, with an unclear D gene assignment. The CDR3 corresponds to CASRGGNYGYTF. Read as DNA, the sequence is TGCGCCAGCAGGGGCGGAAACTATGGCTACACCTTC.